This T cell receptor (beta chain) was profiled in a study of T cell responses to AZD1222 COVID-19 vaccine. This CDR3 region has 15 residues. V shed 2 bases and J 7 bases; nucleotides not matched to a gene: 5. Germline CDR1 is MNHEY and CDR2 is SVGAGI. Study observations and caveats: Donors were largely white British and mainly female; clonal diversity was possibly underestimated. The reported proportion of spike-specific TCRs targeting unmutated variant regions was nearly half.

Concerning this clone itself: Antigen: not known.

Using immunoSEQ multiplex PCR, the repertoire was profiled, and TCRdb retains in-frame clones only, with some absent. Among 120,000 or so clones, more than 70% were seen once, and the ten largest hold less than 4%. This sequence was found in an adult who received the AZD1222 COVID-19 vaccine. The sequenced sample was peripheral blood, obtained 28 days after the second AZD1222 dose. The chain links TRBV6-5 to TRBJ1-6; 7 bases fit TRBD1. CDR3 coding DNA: TGTGCCAGCAGTTACGGGGGACAGTCGAATTCACCCCTCCACTTT. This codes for CASSYGGQSNSPLHF.